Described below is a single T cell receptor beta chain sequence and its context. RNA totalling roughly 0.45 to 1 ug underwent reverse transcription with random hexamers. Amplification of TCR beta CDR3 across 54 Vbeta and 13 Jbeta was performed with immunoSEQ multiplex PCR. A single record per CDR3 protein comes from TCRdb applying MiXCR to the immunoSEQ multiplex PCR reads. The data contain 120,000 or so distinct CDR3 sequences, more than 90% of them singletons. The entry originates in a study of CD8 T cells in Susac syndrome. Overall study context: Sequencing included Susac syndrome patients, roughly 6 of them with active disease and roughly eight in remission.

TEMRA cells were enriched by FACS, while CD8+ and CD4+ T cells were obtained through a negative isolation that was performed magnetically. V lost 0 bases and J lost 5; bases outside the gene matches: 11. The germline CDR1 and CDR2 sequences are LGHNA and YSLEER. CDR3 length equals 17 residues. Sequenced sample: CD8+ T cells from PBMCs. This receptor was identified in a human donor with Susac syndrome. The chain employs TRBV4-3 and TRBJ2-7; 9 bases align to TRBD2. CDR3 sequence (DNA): TGCGCCAGCAGCCAAGAACTAGCGGGCACGCTGGTGAACGAGCAGTACTTC. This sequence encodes CASSQELAGTLVNEQYF.